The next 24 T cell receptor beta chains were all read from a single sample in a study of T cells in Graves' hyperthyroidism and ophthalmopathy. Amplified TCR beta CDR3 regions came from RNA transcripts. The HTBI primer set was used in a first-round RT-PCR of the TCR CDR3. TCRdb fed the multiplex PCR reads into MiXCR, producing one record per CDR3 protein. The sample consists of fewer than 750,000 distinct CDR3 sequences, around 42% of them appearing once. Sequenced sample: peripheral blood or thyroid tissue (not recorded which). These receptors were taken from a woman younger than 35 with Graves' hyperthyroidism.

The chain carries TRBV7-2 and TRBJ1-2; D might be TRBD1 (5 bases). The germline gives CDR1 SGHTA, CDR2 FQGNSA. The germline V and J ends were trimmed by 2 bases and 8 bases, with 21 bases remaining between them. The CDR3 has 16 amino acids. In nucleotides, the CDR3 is TGTGCCAGCAGCTTATCGGGGAATTTGGGGCGACAGGGCTACACCTTC. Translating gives CASSLSGNLGRQGYTF. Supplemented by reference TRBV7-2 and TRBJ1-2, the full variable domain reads GAGVSQSPSNKVTEKGKDVELRCDPISGHTALYWYRQSLGQGLEFLIYFQGNSAPDKSGLPSDRFSAERTGGSVSTLTIQRTQQEDSAVYLCASSLSGNLGRQGYTFGSGTRLTVV.

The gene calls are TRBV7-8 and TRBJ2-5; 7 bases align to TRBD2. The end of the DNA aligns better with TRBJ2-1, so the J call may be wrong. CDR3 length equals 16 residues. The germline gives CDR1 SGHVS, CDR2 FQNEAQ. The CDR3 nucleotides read TGTGCCAGCAGCCGAACTCTGGGCGGGAGTAGCGATGAGCAGTTCTTC. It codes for CASSRTLGGSSDEQFF.

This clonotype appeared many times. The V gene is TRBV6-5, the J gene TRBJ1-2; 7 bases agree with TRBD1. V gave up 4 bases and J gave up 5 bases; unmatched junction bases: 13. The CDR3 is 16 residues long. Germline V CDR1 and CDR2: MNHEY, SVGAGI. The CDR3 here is CASSFTLTGNPYGYTF. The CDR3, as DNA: TGTGCCAGCAGTTTTACCCTGACAGGGAACCCATATGGCTACACCTTC.

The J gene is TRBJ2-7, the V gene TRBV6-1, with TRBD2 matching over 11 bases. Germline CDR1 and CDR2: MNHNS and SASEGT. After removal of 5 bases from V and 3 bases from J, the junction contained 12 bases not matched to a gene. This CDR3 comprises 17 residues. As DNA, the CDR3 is TGTGCCAGCAGTAGAAGTAAGACTAGCGGGAATTTCTACGAGCAGTACTTC. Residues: CASSRSKTSGNFYEQYF.

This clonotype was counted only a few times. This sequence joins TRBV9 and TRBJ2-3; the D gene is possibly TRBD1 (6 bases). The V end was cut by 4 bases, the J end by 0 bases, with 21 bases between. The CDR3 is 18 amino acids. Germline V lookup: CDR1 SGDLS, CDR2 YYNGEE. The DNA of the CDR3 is TGTGCCAGCAGCTTGGGAGCTACAGGGACGGGGAGCACAGATACGCAGTATTTT. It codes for CASSLGATGTGSTDTQYF.

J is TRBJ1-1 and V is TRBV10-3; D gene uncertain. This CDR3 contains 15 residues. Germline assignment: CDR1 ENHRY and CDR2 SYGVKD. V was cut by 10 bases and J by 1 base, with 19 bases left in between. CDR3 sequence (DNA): TGTGCCAACGGGAATCAGCGTGGGTCGAACACTGAAGCTTTCTTT. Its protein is CANGNQRGSNTEAFF.

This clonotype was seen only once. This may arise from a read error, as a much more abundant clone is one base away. The CDR3 loop reads CASSQQQGGNWPQHF. CDR3 nucleotide sequence: TGTGCCAGCAGCCAGCAACAGGGTGGGAATTGGCCCCAGCATTTT. The chain joins TRBV3-1 to TRBJ1-5, with D possibly matching TRBD1 (6 bases). The V end lost 3 bases, the J end lost 9 bases, and 18 bases lay between the germline ends. CDR3 size: 15 residues. Looked up from germline, CDR1 is LGHDT and CDR2 is YNNKEL (reference sequence).

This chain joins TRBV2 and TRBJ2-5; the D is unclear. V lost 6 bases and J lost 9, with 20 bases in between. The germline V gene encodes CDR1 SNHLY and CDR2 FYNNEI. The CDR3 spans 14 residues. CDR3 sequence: CASRGTLTYQPQYF. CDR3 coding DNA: TGTGCCAGCAGGGGCACACTTACCTATCAGCCCCAGTACTTC.

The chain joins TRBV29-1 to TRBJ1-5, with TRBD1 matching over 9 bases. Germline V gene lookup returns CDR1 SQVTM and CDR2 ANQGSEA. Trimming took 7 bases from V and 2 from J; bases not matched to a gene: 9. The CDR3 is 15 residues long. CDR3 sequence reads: CSARQGGGGNQPQHF. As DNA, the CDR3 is TGCAGCGCTAGACAGGGGGGAGGTGGCAATCAGCCCCAGCATTTT.

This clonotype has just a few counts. Here the CDR3 reads CASSLLGPKQYF. In DNA form, the CDR3 reads TGTGCCAGCAGTTTATTAGGGCCTAAGCAGTACTTC. V and J are TRBV28 and TRBJ2-7; unclear D gene. Germline lookup yields CDR1 MDHEN and CDR2 SYDVKM. V lost 1 base and J lost 8, with 9 bases in between. CDR3 size: 12 residues. Using reference TRBV28 and TRBJ2-7 for the parts outside the CDR3, the full variable domain is DVKVTQSSRYLVKRTGEKVFLECVQDMDHENMFWYRQDPGLGLRLIYFSYDVKMKEKGDIPEGYSVSREKKERFSLILESASTNQTSMYLCASSLLGPKQYFGPGTRLTVT.

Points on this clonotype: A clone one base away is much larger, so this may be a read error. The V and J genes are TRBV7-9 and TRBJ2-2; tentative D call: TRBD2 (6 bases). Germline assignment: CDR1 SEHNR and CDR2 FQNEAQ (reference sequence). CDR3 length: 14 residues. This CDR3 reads CASSPPNAGGELLF. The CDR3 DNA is TGTGCCAGCAGCCCCCCCAACGCCGGCGGGGAGCTGCTTTTT. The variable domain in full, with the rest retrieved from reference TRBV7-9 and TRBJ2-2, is DTGVSQNPRHKITKRGQNVTFRCDPISEHNRLYWYRQTLGQGPEFLTYFQNEAQLEKSRLLSDRFSAERPKGSFSTLEIQRTEQGDSAMYLCASSPPNAGGELLFGEGSRLTVL.

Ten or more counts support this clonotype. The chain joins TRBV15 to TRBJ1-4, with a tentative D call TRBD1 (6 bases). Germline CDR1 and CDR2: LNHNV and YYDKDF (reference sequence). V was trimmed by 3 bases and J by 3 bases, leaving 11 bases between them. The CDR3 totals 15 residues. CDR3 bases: TGTGCCACCAGCAGGCGGACAGCGGCTAATGAAAAACTGTTTTTT. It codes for CATSRRTAANEKLFF.

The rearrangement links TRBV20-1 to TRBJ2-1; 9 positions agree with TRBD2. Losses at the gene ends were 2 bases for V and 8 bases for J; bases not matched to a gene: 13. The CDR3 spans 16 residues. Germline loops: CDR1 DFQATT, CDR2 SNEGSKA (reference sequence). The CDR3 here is CSARSVSSGNLDEQFF. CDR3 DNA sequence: TGCAGTGCTAGAAGTGTGTCTAGCGGGAACTTGGATGAGCAGTTCTTC.

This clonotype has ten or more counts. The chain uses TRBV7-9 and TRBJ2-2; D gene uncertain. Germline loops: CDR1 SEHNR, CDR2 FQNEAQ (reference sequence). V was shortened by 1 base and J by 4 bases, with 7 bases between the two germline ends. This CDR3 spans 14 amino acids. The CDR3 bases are TGTGCCAGCAGCTTAGACACTTCCACCGGGGAGCTGTTTTTT. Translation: CASSLDTSTGELFF.

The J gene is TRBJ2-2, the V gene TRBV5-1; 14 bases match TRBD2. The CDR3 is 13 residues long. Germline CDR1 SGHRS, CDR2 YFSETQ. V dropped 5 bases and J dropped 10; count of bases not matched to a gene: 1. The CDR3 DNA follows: TGCGCCAGCAGGGGACTAGCGGGAGTGGAGCTGTTTTTT. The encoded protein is CASRGLAGVELFF.

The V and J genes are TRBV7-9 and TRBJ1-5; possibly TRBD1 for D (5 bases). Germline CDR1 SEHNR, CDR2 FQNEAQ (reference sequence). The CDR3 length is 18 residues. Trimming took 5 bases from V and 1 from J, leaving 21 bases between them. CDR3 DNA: TGTGCCAGCAGCCAAGGCGGGACGATTGGACGGAGCAATCAGCCCCAGCATTTT. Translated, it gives CASSQGGTIGRSNQPQHF.

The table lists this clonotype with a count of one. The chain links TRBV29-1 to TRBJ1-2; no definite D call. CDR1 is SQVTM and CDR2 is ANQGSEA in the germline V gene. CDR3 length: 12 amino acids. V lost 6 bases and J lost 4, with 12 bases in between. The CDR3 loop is CSVDTDVYGYTF. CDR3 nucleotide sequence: TGCAGCGTAGATACGGACGTCTATGGCTACACCTTC.

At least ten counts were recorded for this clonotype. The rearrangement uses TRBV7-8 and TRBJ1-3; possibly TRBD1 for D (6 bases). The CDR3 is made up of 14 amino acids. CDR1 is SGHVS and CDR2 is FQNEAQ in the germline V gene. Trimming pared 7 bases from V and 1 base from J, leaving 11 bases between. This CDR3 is CASTRTVSGNTIYF. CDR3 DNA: TGTGCCAGCACGAGGACAGTTTCTGGAAACACCATATATTTT.

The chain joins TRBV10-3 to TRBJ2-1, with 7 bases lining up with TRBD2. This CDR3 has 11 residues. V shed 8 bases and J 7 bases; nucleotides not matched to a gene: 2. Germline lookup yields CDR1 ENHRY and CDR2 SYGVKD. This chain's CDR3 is CAIAAGNEQFF. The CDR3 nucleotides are TGTGCCATCGCAGCGGGAAATGAGCAGTTCTTC.

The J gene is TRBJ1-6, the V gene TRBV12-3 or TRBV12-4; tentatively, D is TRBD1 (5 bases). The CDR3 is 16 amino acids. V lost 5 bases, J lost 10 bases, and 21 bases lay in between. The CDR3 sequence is CASSEAGDPQVSPLHF. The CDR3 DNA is TGTGCCAGCAGTGAAGCGGGGGACCCGCAGGTCTCACCCCTCCACTTT.

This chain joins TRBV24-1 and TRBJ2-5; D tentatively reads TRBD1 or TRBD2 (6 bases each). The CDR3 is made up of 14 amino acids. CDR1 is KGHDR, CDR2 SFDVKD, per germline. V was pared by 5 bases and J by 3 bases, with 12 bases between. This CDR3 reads CATSAQRGEETQYF. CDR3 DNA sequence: TGTGCCACCAGTGCGCAAAGGGGGGAAGAGACCCAGTACTTC.

CDR3 bases: TGCAGCGTTGACAGTGACTACCTAGGCGGTGAGCAGTTCTTC. As protein: CSVDSDYLGGEQFF. This sequence joins TRBV29-1 and TRBJ2-1; D is perhaps TRBD2 (5 bases). Germline V lookup: CDR1 SQVTM, CDR2 ANQGSEA. This CDR3 has 14 amino acids. V was cut by 3 bases and J by 9 bases, with 18 bases left in between.

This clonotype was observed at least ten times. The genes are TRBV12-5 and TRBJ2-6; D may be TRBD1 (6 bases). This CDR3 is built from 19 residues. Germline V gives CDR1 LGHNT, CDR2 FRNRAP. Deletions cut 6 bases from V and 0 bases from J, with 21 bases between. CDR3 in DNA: TGTGCTAGTGGCTTCCCCACGGACAGAGGGACCTCTGGGGCCAACGTCCTGACTTTC. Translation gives CASGFPTDRGTSGANVLTF.

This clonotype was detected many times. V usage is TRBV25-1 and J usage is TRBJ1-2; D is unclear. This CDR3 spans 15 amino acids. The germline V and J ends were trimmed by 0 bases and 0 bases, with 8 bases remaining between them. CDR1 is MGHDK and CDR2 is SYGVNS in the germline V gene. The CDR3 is CASSEYGRTNYGYTF. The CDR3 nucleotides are TGTGCCAGCAGTGAATACGGCAGGACTAACTATGGCTACACCTTC.